This T cell receptor (beta chain) appears in the sequencing data of a study of T cell responses to AZD1222 COVID-19 vaccine. The table came from immunoSEQ multiplex PCR; TCRdb's copy has only in-frame clones and leaves some out. The data hold roughly 87,000 clones, with 89% observed a single time. Study results and caveats: Repertoire collection took place solely once the T cell response had peaked. Spike as a whole was targeted by vaccine-associated CD4 TCRs, dominant at 160-218 and 743-854. Close to half of spike-specific TCRs reportedly recognize unmutated variant regions.

As for this clone: Its antigen remains unknown.

Sequenced material: peripheral blood, taken 28 days after the second AZD1222 dose. The origin of this receptor is an adult who received the AZD1222 COVID-19 vaccine.

CDR3 nucleotide sequence: TGTGCCAGTAGTATATTGACGGGAAATTCACCCCTCCACTTT. Residues: CASSILTGNSPLHF. The gene calls are TRBV19 and TRBJ1-6; no firm D call. V lost 2 bases and J lost 7, with 9 bases in between. Germline assignment: CDR1 LNHDA and CDR2 SQIVND (reference sequence). The CDR3 contains 14 residues.